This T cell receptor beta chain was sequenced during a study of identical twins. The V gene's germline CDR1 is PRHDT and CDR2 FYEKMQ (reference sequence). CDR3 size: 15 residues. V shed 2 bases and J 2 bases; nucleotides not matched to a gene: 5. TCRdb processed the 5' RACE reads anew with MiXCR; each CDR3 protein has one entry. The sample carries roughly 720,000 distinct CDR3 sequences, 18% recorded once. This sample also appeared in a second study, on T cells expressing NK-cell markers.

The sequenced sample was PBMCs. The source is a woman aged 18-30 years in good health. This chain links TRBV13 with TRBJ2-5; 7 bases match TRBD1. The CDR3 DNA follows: TGTGCCAGCAGCTTAACCGGGACAGAACAAGAGACCCAGTACTTC. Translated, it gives CASSLTGTEQETQYF.